The 26 T cell receptor beta chains in this list originate from one sample, sequenced in a study of shared clonotypes between healthy human individuals. The protocol was immunoSEQ multiplex PCR, while the TCRdb copy is restricted to in-frame clones and leaves out a portion. The table has roughly 2 million clones, over 85% seen once. The specimen was naive CD4+ T cells sorted from blood. The sample's subset: CD45RA+ positively selected. All receptors derive from a man younger than 35 in good health.

The rearrangement links TRBV18 to TRBJ1-6; 7 nucleotides line up with TRBD1. CDR3 length equals 16 residues. In germline, CDR1 is KGHSH, CDR2 LQKENI. J was trimmed by 7 bases and V by 1 base; bases with no gene match: 7. CDR3: CASSPQGAGTNSPLHF. The DNA for the CDR3 is TGTGCCAGCTCACCACAGGGGGCCGGGACCAATTCACCCCTCCACTTT.

The chain combines TRBV2 with TRBJ2-5, with 8 nucleotides matching TRBD2. Germline CDR1 and CDR2: SNHLY and FYNNEI. CDR3 length: 14 residues. V was pared by 6 bases and J by 4 bases, with 7 bases of the junction left unmatched. This CDR3 is CASRIQRGPETQYF. CDR3 bases: TGTGCCAGCAGAATACAGCGGGGGCCAGAGACCCAGTACTTC.

The chain has TRBV6-5 and TRBJ1-2; 7 nucleotides match TRBD1. The CDR3 length is 15 residues. The germline gives CDR1 MNHEY, CDR2 SVGAGI. J was trimmed by 0 bases and V by 5 bases; bases with no gene match: 6. In DNA, the CDR3 is TGTGCCAGCAGTCGAGGGGGCGGATCTAACTATGGCTACACCTTC. Its protein is CASSRGGGSNYGYTF.

The CDR3 spells CASSLAGLGADEKLFF. In nucleotides, the CDR3 is TGTGCCAGCAGTTTAGCTGGTTTGGGGGCAGATGAAAAACTGTTTTTT. The V and J genes are TRBV28 and TRBJ1-4; the D gene is possibly TRBD1 (6 bases). Per germline, CDR1 MDHEN and CDR2 SYDVKM. V shed 2 bases and J shed 6 bases, with 16 bases lying between them. This CDR3 has 16 amino acids.

The J gene is TRBJ1-1, the V gene TRBV10-1; TRBD1 aligns across 10 bases. The CDR3 length is 16 residues. CDR1 is WNHNN, CDR2 SYGVQD, per germline (reference sequence). Trimming took 0 bases from V and 7 from J; bases not matched to a gene: 8. CDR3 nucleotides: TGCGCCAGCAGTGAGTCGACGGGACAGGGGATATTTGAAGCTTTCTTT. This encodes CASSESTGQGIFEAFF.

V is TRBV10-1 and J is TRBJ1-1; 7 bases map to TRBD1. J lost 7 bases, V lost 2 bases, and 7 bases had no gene match. Germline values: CDR1 WNHNN, CDR2 SYGVQD (reference sequence). This CDR3 comprises 14 residues. The CDR3 sequence is CASSEGGGLREAFF. CDR3 DNA sequence: TGCGCCAGCAGTGAGGGAGGGGGCTTACGTGAAGCTTTCTTT.

The chain has TRBV9 and TRBJ1-6; D ambiguous. The CDR3 length is 16 residues. V dropped 5 bases and J dropped 9 bases, with 21 bases sitting between them. Germline CDR1 SGDLS, CDR2 YYNGEE. CDR3 in amino acids: CASSPWTGPESSPLHF. CDR3 DNA sequence: TGTGCCAGCAGTCCATGGACCGGGCCCGAGAGTTCACCCCTCCACTTT.

The chain combines TRBV29-1 with TRBJ2-7, with D possibly being TRBD1 (6 bases). Per the germline V gene, CDR1 is SQVTM and CDR2 is ANQGSEA. The CDR3 covers 12 residues. V lost 8 bases, J lost 6 bases, and 17 bases lay in between. CDR3: CSPVWTAVEQYF. The DNA of the CDR3 is TGCAGCCCTGTTTGGACAGCCGTCGAGCAGTACTTC.

This clone was counted between two and nine times. The chain has TRBV7-2 and TRBJ2-3; D is tentatively TRBD1 or TRBD2 (5 bases each). Germline CDR1 is SGHTA and CDR2 is FQGNSA. The CDR3 runs 14 residues. V was clipped by 5 bases and J by 4 bases, with 13 bases between them. CDR3 in DNA: TGTGCCAGCAGCGCCGCGAGGGGCGCAGATACGCAGTATTTT. Translating it yields CASSAARGADTQYF.

The J gene is TRBJ2-7, the V gene TRBV7-9, with 9 bases matching TRBD1. V dropped 7 bases and J dropped 5; count of bases not matched to a gene: 12. CDR1 SEHNR and CDR2 FQNEAQ come from the germline V gene (reference sequence). This CDR3 region has 15 residues. This chain's CDR3 is CASTTQGAYGDEQYF. The CDR3 DNA sequence: TGTGCCAGCACCACACAGGGGGCCTACGGGGACGAGCAGTACTTC. The full variable domain, its missing parts supplied by reference TRBV7-9 and TRBJ2-7, is DTGVSQNPRHKITKRGQNVTFRCDPISEHNRLYWYRQTLGQGPEFLTYFQNEAQLEKSRLLSDRFSAERPKGSFSTLEIQRTEQGDSAMYLCASTTQGAYGDEQYFGPGTRLTVT.

The chain recombines TRBV6-5 with TRBJ1-1; D gene uncertain. V shed 5 bases and J shed 7 bases, with 11 bases lying between them. The CDR3 consists of 12 residues. The germline gives CDR1 MNHEY, CDR2 SVGAGI. The CDR3 nucleotides are TGTGCCAGCAGTACCGACCCAGGTGAAGCTTTCTTT. It yields the protein CASSTDPGEAFF.

The chain joins TRBV5-1 to TRBJ2-7; 10 nucleotides align to TRBD1. The CDR3 has 15 amino acids. Germline CDR1 SGHRS, CDR2 YFSETQ. Germline trimming cut 3 bases from V and 6 bases from J; bases unmatched to any gene: 9. The CDR3 spells CASSSEGQGRGEQYF. The CDR3 coding sequence is TGCGCCAGCAGCTCAGAGGGACAGGGGAGGGGCGAGCAGTACTTC.

The rearrangement joins TRBV4-3 to TRBJ1-1; D gene unclear. The V and J ends lost 5 bases and 0 bases respectively, with 13 bases between them. Germline assignment: CDR1 LGHNA and CDR2 YSLEER. The CDR3 totals 15 residues. In DNA, the CDR3 is TGCGCCAGCAGCACTAGACTTAGGGTGAACACTGAAGCTTTCTTT. Translated: CASSTRLRVNTEAFF.

This chain joins TRBV20-1 and TRBJ2-7, with a possible D match to TRBD1 (5 bases). Per the germline V gene, CDR1 is DFQATT and CDR2 is SNEGSKA (reference sequence). The CDR3 length is 11 residues. Trimming removed 3 bases at V and 5 bases at J, with 8 bases between. CDR3 coding DNA: TGCAGTGCTAGGCTCAGGGACGAGCAGTACTTC. Amino acid sequence: CSARLRDEQYF.

This chain connects TRBV6-1 to TRBJ2-3; D gene uncertain. Germline V gene data show CDR1 as MNHNS and CDR2 as SASEGT. The CDR3 covers 13 residues. The V end was cut by 8 bases, the J end by 11 bases, with 20 bases between. The CDR3 DNA follows: TGTGCCAGCGCGGCCCCGTACCTGTTTGAGCAGTATTTT. Protein: CASAAPYLFEQYF.

This chain connects TRBV7-9 to TRBJ1-1; D is uncertain. The CDR3 is 15 amino acids. V was shortened by 4 bases and J by 1 base, with 13 bases between the two germline ends. Germline loops: CDR1 SEHNR, CDR2 FQNEAQ (reference sequence). The CDR3 DNA is TGTGCCAGCAGCTCGGACCTTTTCCCGAACACTGAAGCTTTCTTT. It translates to CASSSDLFPNTEAFF.

The rearrangement links TRBV11-2 to TRBJ2-7; 8 nucleotides line up with TRBD2. This CDR3 comprises 14 residues. Germline-derived CDR1 and CDR2 are SGHAT and FQNNGV. V lost 5 bases to trimming and J lost 5 bases; unmatched junction nucleotides: 8. The CDR3 here is CASSLPGGADEQYF. CDR3 sequence (DNA): TGTGCCAGCAGCCTACCCGGGGGGGCTGACGAGCAGTACTTC.

V gene TRBV5-4 combines with J gene TRBJ2-7; 10 bases are a match to TRBD2. The CDR3 loop spans 13 amino acids. The V and J ends lost 3 bases and 4 bases, in that order; junction bases with no gene match: 1. Germline-derived CDR1 and CDR2 are SGHNT and YYREEE (reference sequence). The chain's CDR3 is CASSSTSGYEQYF. CDR3 coding DNA: TGTGCCAGCAGCTCGACTAGCGGGTACGAGCAGTACTTC.

The J gene is TRBJ2-1, the V gene TRBV6-1, with no clear D. Germline CDR1 and CDR2: MNHNS and SASEGT. The CDR3 has 12 residues. V shed 2 bases and J shed 8 bases, with 7 bases lying between them. The DNA for the CDR3 is TGTGCCAGCAGTGAACTTATCGATGAGCAGTTCTTC. Its translation: CASSELIDEQFF.

The V gene is TRBV9, the J gene TRBJ1-2; 8 nucleotides agree with TRBD1. The CDR3 is 14 amino acids. Germline trimming cut 4 bases from V and 8 bases from J; bases unmatched to any gene: 10. Germline loops: CDR1 SGDLS, CDR2 YYNGEE. CDR3 sequence (DNA): TGTGCCAGCAGCCCTTGGACAGGGACGAGAGGCTACACCTTC. It codes for CASSPWTGTRGYTF.

This clone has a single count. This chain connects TRBV28 to TRBJ2-7, with D unclear. Trimming shortened V by 3 bases and J by 6 bases, and 12 bases separated the two germline ends. Germline CDR1 MDHEN, CDR2 SYDVKM. The CDR3 consists of 13 residues. The CDR3 here is CASSFGSSVEQYF. The DNA of the CDR3 is TGTGCCAGCAGTTTCGGAAGTTCGGTCGAGCAGTACTTC.

V is TRBV5-1 and J is TRBJ2-1, with D unresolved. V was pared by 0 bases and J by 5 bases, with 9 bases between. The length of the CDR3 is 14 residues. The germline gives CDR1 SGHRS, CDR2 YFSETQ. CDR3 loop: CASSLGISDNEQFF. The CDR3, as DNA: TGCGCCAGCAGCTTGGGTATCTCGGACAATGAGCAGTTCTTC.

The V call is TRBV6-1, the J call TRBJ2-1; 8 bases agree with TRBD2. This CDR3 has 15 amino acids. Germline assignment: CDR1 MNHNS and CDR2 SASEGT. The J segment lost 3 bases and the V segment lost 8 bases, leaving 9 bases of the junction unmatched. DNA for the CDR3: TGTGCCAGCCTGGATGAACTAGCGGACTACAATGAGCAGTTCTTC. This translates into CASLDELADYNEQFF.

To note about this clone: Other nucleotide sequences in the sample specify the same CDR3. The chain is built from TRBV10-3 and TRBJ1-1; D remains unclear. V was cut by 3 bases and J by 1 base, with 3 bases left in between. CDR3 length: 12 residues. Germline V gene lookup returns CDR1 ENHRY and CDR2 SYGVKD. The CDR3 here is CAISDQNTEAFF. In DNA, the CDR3 is TGTGCCATCAGTGACCAGAACACTGAAGCTTTCTTT.

The gene calls are TRBV6-6 and TRBJ1-5; D gene uncertain. The germline gives CDR1 MNHNY, CDR2 SVGAGI (reference sequence). Between the trimmed V and J ends, which lost 6 bases and 1 base, there was a span of 16 bases. This CDR3 is 16 amino acids long. This CDR3 is CASRQTSAGSNQPQHF. The CDR3 coding sequence is TGTGCCAGCAGGCAAACCTCGGCAGGAAGCAATCAGCCCCAGCATTTT.

This rearrangement joins TRBV7-6 to TRBJ2-7; no reliable D call. Germline V gene data show CDR1 as SGHVS and CDR2 as FNYEAQ. The length of the CDR3 is 14 residues. Deletions cut 4 bases from V and 3 bases from J, with 13 bases between. The CDR3 DNA sequence: TGTGCCAGCAGCTCAAACAAGGGCCTCTACGAGCAGTACTTC. This gives the protein CASSSNKGLYEQYF.